Reported below is one T cell receptor beta chain. Its antigen is unknown. This entry belongs to a study of T cell responses to AZD1222 COVID-19 vaccine. Study-wide context: Second-dose timings of about 4 or about 12 weeks were pooled. Study-wide results and caveats: Two AZD1222 administrations were followed by greater Spike-specific TCR breadth and depth. Spike was spanned by vaccine-associated CD4 TCRs, with dominance at 160-218 and 743-854. In the spike-specific TCR repertoire, nearly half reportedly target unmutated variant regions.

Germline V lookup: CDR1 KGHSH, CDR2 LQKENI. This CDR3 has 15 amino acids. V was clipped by 1 base and J by 1 base, with 10 bases between them. Using immunoSEQ multiplex PCR, the repertoire was profiled, and TCRdb retains in-frame clones only, with some absent. The profile shows some 130,000 clones, roughly 82% of them singletons. Sample: peripheral blood, taken on day 0 of AZD1222 vaccination. The chain links TRBV18 to TRBJ1-1; D remains unclear. This TCR was sampled from an adult in good health. The CDR3 spells CASSPREGKNTEAFF. The DNA of the CDR3 is TGTGCCAGCTCACCACGGGAGGGAAAGAACACTGAAGCTTTCTTT.